The 31 T cell receptor beta chains below were found in one sample sequenced in a study of T cells in Graves' hyperthyroidism and ophthalmopathy. Template material for amplifying TCR beta CDR3 regions consisted of RNA transcripts. The HTBI primer set was used in a first-round RT-PCR of the TCR CDR3. TCRdb used MiXCR to reprocess the multiplex PCR reads, holding one entry per CDR3 protein. The table records under 300,000 distinct CDR3 sequences, approximately 26% of them present only once. Input material: blood. The receptors stem from a man aged 40-49 years with Graves' hyperthyroidism that later progressed to Graves' ophthalmopathy.

The chain employs TRBV15 and TRBJ1-1; a possible D gene is TRBD1 (5 bases). This CDR3 region has 15 residues. V lost 0 bases to trimming and J lost 0 bases, with 8 bases between them. Germline V gene sequence: CDR1 LNHNV, CDR2 YYDKDF (reference sequence). This chain's CDR3 is CATSRDGQVNTEAFF. CDR3 in DNA: TGTGCCACCAGCAGAGATGGACAAGTGAACACTGAAGCTTTCTTT.

This clonotype was seen ten or more times. The rearrangement links TRBV20-1 to TRBJ2-2, with 10 positions matching TRBD2. The ends lost 2 bases at V and 7 bases at J; junction bases unmatched: 10. Germline assignment: CDR1 DFQATT and CDR2 SNEGSKA (reference sequence). CDR3 length: 16 residues. CDR3 sequence (DNA): TGCAGTGCTAGACCGCCAGCGGGAGGGATCGGCGGGGAGCTGTTTTTT. Its protein is CSARPPAGGIGGELFF.

V usage is TRBV7-2 and J usage is TRBJ1-2, with a weak D call TRBD1 (5 bases). CDR1 is SGHTA and CDR2 is FQGNSA in the germline V gene. The ends were cut back, 6 bases at V and 4 bases at J, with 12 bases in the middle. The CDR3 runs to 13 residues. Here the CDR3 reads CASRQQVFYGYTF. The CDR3 coding sequence is TGTGCCAGCAGACAACAGGTTTTCTATGGCTACACCTTC.

The chain couples TRBV11-2 to TRBJ2-7; 10 bases are a match to TRBD2. Germline V lookup: CDR1 SGHAT, CDR2 FQNNGV. Trimming removed 2 bases from V and 4 bases from J; junction bases left unmatched: 8. There are 16 residues in the CDR3. Here the CDR3 reads CASSLSSGSKGYEQYF. The CDR3 bases are TGTGCCAGCAGCTTATCTAGCGGGAGTAAGGGGTACGAGCAGTACTTC.

This clonotype was found many times. This may arise from a read error, as a much more abundant clone is one base away. The DNA for the CDR3 is TGTGCCAGCACCCCCCCTGGAAACACCATATATTTT. Protein product: CASTPPGNTIYF. The V gene is TRBV12-3 or TRBV12-4, the J gene TRBJ1-3; D is undetermined. This CDR3 comprises 12 residues. Trimming took off 7 bases at V and 2 bases at J, with 6 bases between the two ends.

This clonotype was seen many times. The V gene is TRBV20-1, the J gene TRBJ1-6; D not certain. The V gene's germline CDR1 is DFQATT and CDR2 SNEGSKA (reference sequence). The CDR3 is 13 residues long. Trimming left V 0 bases short and J 8 bases short, with 8 bases between. DNA of the CDR3: TGCAGTGCTAGAGAGGGGATGGATTCACCCCTCCACTTT. It translates to CSAREGMDSPLHF.

This clonotype was detected ten times or more. The chain is built from TRBV28 and TRBJ1-2; D uncertain. Germline CDR1 MDHEN, CDR2 SYDVKM. Trimming stripped 5 bases from V and 4 bases from J, with 11 bases between. The CDR3 sequence is 13 residues long. CDR3 protein: CASSPHSGYGYTF. The CDR3, as DNA: TGTGCCAGCAGTCCCCACAGCGGCTATGGCTACACCTTC.

The chain employs TRBV19 and TRBJ2-7; 11 nucleotides agree with TRBD2. The CDR3 length is 15 residues. Germline-derived CDR1 and CDR2 are LNHDA and SQIVND (reference sequence). V dropped 4 bases and J dropped 5; count of bases not matched to a gene: 7. The CDR3 protein is CASSNSPGLADEQYF. CDR3 DNA: TGTGCCAGTAGTAATAGCCCGGGACTAGCGGACGAGCAGTACTTC. Combining the CDR3 with reference TRBV19 and TRBJ2-7 gives the whole variable domain DGGITQSPKYLFRKEGQNVTLSCEQNLNHDAMYWYRQDPGQGLRLIYYSQIVNDFQKGDIAEGYSVSREKKESFPLTVTSAQKNPTAFYLCASSNSPGLADEQYFGPGTRLTVT.

This clonotype was seen many times. This rearrangement joins TRBV12-5 to TRBJ2-7, with 10 bases identical to TRBD2. The CDR3 has 14 amino acids. Germline CDR1 is LGHNT and CDR2 is FRNRAP. V trimming: 7 bases; J trimming: 3 bases; junction bases outside the gene matches: 6. The CDR3 loop is CASAAPSGSYEQYF. The CDR3 DNA sequence: TGTGCTAGTGCCGCGCCTAGCGGGAGCTACGAGCAGTACTTC.

This clonotype was counted ten times or more. The chain has TRBV19 and TRBJ1-1; TRBD1 might be the D (6 bases). Trimming removed 6 bases from V and 0 bases from J, with 11 bases in between. The CDR3 has 14 amino acids. Per the germline V gene, CDR1 is LNHDA and CDR2 is SQIVND (reference sequence). The CDR3 loop reads CASSETGMNTEAFF. In DNA, the CDR3 is TGTGCCAGTAGCGAAACAGGGATGAACACTGAAGCTTTCTTT. The complete variable domain, with remaining parts taken from reference TRBV19 and TRBJ1-1, reads DGGITQSPKYLFRKEGQNVTLSCEQNLNHDAMYWYRQDPGQGLRLIYYSQIVNDFQKGDIAEGYSVSREKKESFPLTVTSAQKNPTAFYLCASSETGMNTEAFFGQGTRLTVV.

At least ten counts were recorded for this clonotype. The V gene is TRBV20-1, the J gene TRBJ2-7; possibly TRBD1 for D (5 bases). CDR1 is DFQATT and CDR2 is SNEGSKA in the germline V gene (reference sequence). The germline V and J ends were trimmed by 3 bases and 0 bases, with 12 bases remaining between them. The CDR3 loop spans 14 amino acids. CDR3: CSASGQRSSYEQYF. For the CDR3, the DNA is TGCAGTGCTAGTGGACAACGAAGCTCCTACGAGCAGTACTTC.

This clonotype has a count of ten or more. The J gene is TRBJ1-1, the V gene TRBV9; 7 nucleotides line up with TRBD1. The J segment lost 5 bases and the V segment lost 4 bases, leaving 5 bases of the junction unmatched. CDR3 length equals 13 residues. CDR1 SGDLS and CDR2 YYNGEE come from the germline V gene. The CDR3: CASSQGVGTEAFF. The CDR3 bases are TGTGCCAGCAGCCAGGGGGTGGGGACTGAAGCTTTCTTT. The variable domain in full, with the rest retrieved from reference TRBV9 and TRBJ1-1, is DSGVTQTPKHLITATGQRVTLRCSPRSGDLSVYWYQQSLDQGLQFLIQYYNGEERAKGNILERFSAQQFPDLHSELNLSSLELGDSALYFCASSQGVGTEAFFGQGTRLTVV.

This clonotype was seen ten or more times. The V and J genes are TRBV12-3 or TRBV12-4 and TRBJ1-6; tentatively, D is TRBD1 (5 bases). The ends were cut back, 4 bases at V and 7 bases at J, with 14 bases in the middle. This CDR3 is 15 amino acids long. For the CDR3, the DNA is TGTGCCAGCAGTTGGGGACTCCAGGGAAATTCACCCCTCCACTTT. Amino acid sequence: CASSWGLQGNSPLHF.

In this sample, this clonotype turned up many times. The chain combines TRBV3-1 with TRBJ2-5, with a possible D match to TRBD2 (5 bases). Trimming took off 4 bases at V and 4 bases at J, with 16 bases between the two ends. The CDR3 is 15 residues long. In germline, CDR1 is LGHDT, CDR2 YNNKEL (reference sequence). The DNA for the CDR3 is TGTGCCAGCAGCCCAATACTAGGGAGAAGAGAGACCCAGTACTTC. It encodes CASSPILGRRETQYF.

This clonotype was observed many times. The rearrangement links TRBV5-1 to TRBJ2-2; D is perhaps TRBD1 (6 bases). Germline loops: CDR1 SGHRS, CDR2 YFSETQ. There are 14 residues in the CDR3. V was trimmed by 6 bases and J by 1 base, leaving 10 bases between them. The CDR3 nucleotides are TGCGCCAGCAAAGGGGGACAGAACACCGGGGAGCTGTTTTTT. Protein sequence: CASKGGQNTGELFF.

This clonotype appeared once. The V and J genes are TRBV6-1 and TRBJ2-7; a weak D match, TRBD1 (5 bases). The CDR3 is 15 residues long. The V gene lost 1 base and the J gene lost 1 base, with 11 bases spanning the gap. CDR1 and CDR2 (germline): MNHNS, SASEGT. CDR3 residues: CASSEVQAISYEQYF. For the CDR3, the DNA is TGTGCCAGCAGTGAAGTACAGGCGATATCCTACGAGCAGTACTTC.

This clonotype was recorded at least ten times. V gene TRBV11-2 combines with J gene TRBJ2-7; the match to TRBD1 covers 7 bases. The CDR3 sequence is 16 residues long. With V trimmed by 5 bases and J by 3 bases, 13 bases remained unmatched. Germline loops: CDR1 SGHAT, CDR2 FQNNGV. The CDR3 nucleotides read TGTGCCAGCAGCCTCCAGGCAGGGACAGAGATCTACGAGCAGTACTTC. Its translation: CASSLQAGTEIYEQYF. The variable domain in full, completed from reference TRBV11-2 and TRBJ2-7, reads EAGVAQSPRYKIIEKRQSVAFWCNPISGHATLYWYQQILGQGPKLLIQFQNNGVVDDSQLPKDRFSAERLKGVDSTLKIQPAKLEDSAVYLCASSLQAGTEIYEQYFGPGTRLTVT.

Many counts were recorded for this clonotype. The gene calls are TRBV4-2 and TRBJ1-2; D is ambiguous. V lost 0 bases and J 3 bases, leaving 14 bases between the germline ends. The V gene's germline CDR1 is LGHNA and CDR2 YNFKEQ. The CDR3 length is 16 residues. The CDR3 DNA is TGTGCCAGCAGCCAAGATATAGGGAGGGTTGACTATGGCTACACCTTC. Its translation: CASSQDIGRVDYGYTF.

The chain employs TRBV28 and TRBJ2-5; 12 nucleotides line up with TRBD1. The CDR3 consists of 16 residues. After removal of 2 bases from V and 3 bases from J, the junction contained 4 bases not matched to a gene. Germline-derived CDR1 and CDR2 are MDHEN and SYDVKM. CDR3 bases: TGTGCCAGCAGTTTACTGGGACAGGGGGCGAAAGAGACCCAGTACTTC. Its translation is CASSLLGQGAKETQYF.

The rearrangement links TRBV5-1 to TRBJ2-7; D tentatively reads TRBD1 or TRBD2 (5 bases each). V lost 0 bases and J 2 bases, leaving 12 bases between the germline ends. The CDR3 consists of 15 residues. CDR1 is SGHRS, CDR2 YFSETQ, per germline. This CDR3 reads CASSLVTGQTYEQYF. The CDR3 DNA reads TGCGCCAGCAGCTTGGTTACGGGGCAGACCTACGAGCAGTACTTC.

This chain uses TRBV7-9 with TRBJ1-1; TRBD1 is a possible D gene (6 bases). Germline loops: CDR1 SEHNR, CDR2 FQNEAQ (reference sequence). The length of the CDR3 is 14 residues. V gave up 4 bases and J gave up 1 base, with 10 bases separating them. The CDR3 spells CASSWDTPNTEAFF. DNA of the CDR3: TGTGCCAGCAGCTGGGACACACCGAACACTGAAGCTTTCTTT. Full variable domain (rest looked up from reference TRBV7-9 and TRBJ1-1): DTGVSQNPRHKITKRGQNVTFRCDPISEHNRLYWYRQTLGQGPEFLTYFQNEAQLEKSRLLSDRFSAERPKGSFSTLEIQRTEQGDSAMYLCASSWDTPNTEAFFGQGTRLTVV.

This clonotype has ten or more counts. The chain uses TRBV29-1 and TRBJ1-1; TRBD1 matches 7 bases. Germline loops: CDR1 SQVTM, CDR2 ANQGSEA. This CDR3 comprises 12 residues. Trimming took 6 bases from V and 6 from J; bases not matched to a gene: 7. CDR3 nucleotides: TGCAGCGTAGGGACAGAAGGGCCTGAAGCTTTCTTT. Translated: CSVGTEGPEAFF.

Concerning this clonotype itself: This may arise from a read error, as a much more abundant clone is one base away. The gene calls are TRBV29-1 and TRBJ2-5; D ambiguous. The V end lost 2 bases, the J end lost 5 bases, and 6 bases lay between the germline ends. The CDR3 has 11 residues. The germline V gene has CDR1 SQVTM and CDR2 ANQGSEA. CDR3 amino acids: CSVELIETQYF. CDR3 nucleotide sequence: TGCAGCGTTGAATTGATCGAGACCCAGTACTTC.

This clonotype was observed many times. The genes are TRBV13 and TRBJ1-5; 9 nucleotides agree with TRBD1. CDR1 and CDR2 (germline): PRHDT, FYEKMQ (reference sequence). The CDR3 is made up of 15 amino acids. The V segment lost 4 bases and the J segment 6 bases; nucleotides outside the gene matches: 7. CDR3 DNA: TGTGCCAGCAGCTCTAGACAGGGGGGAGGTCAGCCCCAGCATTTT. Amino acids: CASSSRQGGGQPQHF.

The chain uses TRBV15 and TRBJ1-5, with TRBD1 as a possible D gene (5 bases). From germline, CDR1 is LNHNV and CDR2 YYDKDF (reference sequence). The V gene lost 0 bases and the J gene lost 2 bases, with 20 bases spanning the gap. This CDR3 comprises 19 residues. This CDR3 reads CATSREIRTLKWGNQPQHF. The DNA for the CDR3 is TGTGCCACCAGCAGAGAAATCAGGACACTTAAGTGGGGCAATCAGCCCCAGCATTTT.

This clonotype has at least ten counts. The rearrangement joins TRBV5-1 to TRBJ2-7; a possible D gene is TRBD2 (5 bases). V dropped 8 bases and J dropped 6 bases, with 12 bases sitting between them. Looked up from germline, CDR1 is SGHRS and CDR2 is YFSETQ. There are 11 residues in the CDR3. The CDR3 protein is CASPAEGEQYF. CDR3 DNA: TGCGCCAGTCCAGCTGAGGGCGAGCAGTACTTC. Combining the CDR3 with reference TRBV5-1 and TRBJ2-7 gives the whole variable domain KAGVTQTPRYLIKTRGQQVTLSCSPISGHRSVSWYQQTPGQGLQFLFEYFSETQRNKGNFPGRFSGRQFSNSRSEMNVSTLELGDSALYLCASPAEGEQYFGPGTRLTVT.

This clonotype was recorded many times. The chain joins TRBV14 to TRBJ2-7; no reliable D call. Trimming took 1 base from V and 0 from J, leaving 10 bases between them. CDR3 size: 15 residues. Looked up from germline, CDR1 is SGHDN and CDR2 is FVKESK. CDR3 in amino acids: CASSQGPAYSYEQYF. CDR3 in DNA: TGTGCCAGCAGCCAAGGTCCAGCCTACTCCTACGAGCAGTACTTC. Full variable domain (outside the CDR3, taken from reference TRBV14 and TRBJ2-7): EAGVTQFPSHSVIEKGQTVTLRCDPISGHDNLYWYRRVMGKEIKFLLHFVKESKQDESGMPNNRFLAERTGGTYSTLKVQPAELEDSGVYFCASSQGPAYSYEQYFGPGTRLTVT.

This clonotype was picked up many times. The chain carries TRBV2 and TRBJ2-7, with 13 bases matching TRBD2. V shed 6 bases and J 4 bases; nucleotides not matched to a gene: 9. CDR3 length equals 16 residues. Germline lookup yields CDR1 SNHLY and CDR2 FYNNEI. The CDR3 DNA reads as TGTGCCAGCAGGGGACTAGCGGGAAGATCAGCTTACGAGCAGTACTTC. Residues: CASRGLAGRSAYEQYF.

This clonotype was counted many times. The junction shows a germline mismatch at one end, possibly a read error. The chain recombines TRBV7-2 with TRBJ2-7; D is tentatively TRBD1 or TRBD2 (5 bases each). Germline CDR1 is SGHTA and CDR2 is FQGNSA. The length of the CDR3 is 16 residues. CDR3 DNA: TGTGCCGGCAGCTTAGCTCCCGGGACGTTCTCCTACGAGCAGTACTTC. Translated: CAGSLAPGTFSYEQYF.

This clonotype was seen repeatedly, ten times or more. The CDR3 DNA is TGCAGCGTTGTCCAGTGGGAGACCCAGTACTTC. Amino acids: CSVVQWETQYF. J is TRBJ2-5 and V is TRBV29-1; D unresolved. This CDR3 is built from 11 residues. Germline CDR1 and CDR2: SQVTM and ANQGSEA. With 4 bases removed from V and 5 bases from J, the gap between germline ends came to 8 bases.

This clonotype was counted ten times or more. V is TRBV11-2 and J is TRBJ2-3; no clear D. The CDR3 loop spans 11 amino acids. V lost 7 bases and J 4 bases, leaving 6 bases between the germline ends. The germline CDR1 and CDR2 sequences are SGHAT and FQNNGV. CDR3 in amino acids: CASTSADTQYF. The CDR3 bases are TGTGCCAGCACCTCCGCAGATACGCAGTATTTT.